Presented here are 26 T cell receptor beta chains from one specimen sequenced in a study of blood T cells in healthy people across ages. The second PCR ran about 6 to 12 cycles with a sample-barcoded 5' primer and J-beta primers. Via MiXCR, TCRdb re-called the 5' RACE reads, giving one row per CDR3 protein. The sample contains about 720,000 distinct CDR3 sequences, around a quarter of which appear only once. These sequences were also reported in another study, on T cells of mothers and their children.

Sequences were obtained from blood. These receptors were taken from a boy between 10 and 17 years old in good health.

This clonotype came up a few times. The chain carries TRBV9 and TRBJ2-5; TRBD2 aligns across 10 bases. The V and J ends lost 2 bases and 0 bases, in that order; junction bases with no gene match: 4. The germline CDR1 and CDR2 sequences are SGDLS and YYNGEE. There are 16 residues in the CDR3. The CDR3 protein is CASSVQAGGNQETQYF. DNA of the CDR3: TGTGCCAGCAGCGTTCAAGCGGGAGGGAACCAAGAGACCCAGTACTTC.

This clonotype has a handful of counts. This chain connects TRBV5-6 to TRBJ1-2; perhaps TRBD1 as D (6 bases). The CDR3 covers 15 residues. Trimming shortened V by 0 bases and J by 7 bases, and 16 bases separated the two germline ends. CDR1 is SGHDT and CDR2 is YYEEEE in the germline V gene. This chain's CDR3 is CASSLGSRGAIGYTF. The CDR3 DNA sequence: TGTGCCAGCAGCTTGGGTTCACGGGGGGCGATTGGCTACACCTTC. Full variable domain (outside the CDR3, taken from reference TRBV5-6 and TRBJ1-2): DAGVTQSPTHLIKTRGQQVTLRCSPKSGHDTVSWYQQALGQGPQFIFQYYEEEERQRGNFPDRFSGHQFPNYSSELNVNALLLGDSALYLCASSLGSRGAIGYTFGSGTRLTVV.

This chain connects TRBV23-1 to TRBJ2-7; D may be TRBD1 or TRBD2 (5 bases each). TRBV23-1 is known as an ORF, though its function is uncertain. The CDR3 is made up of 14 amino acids. Trimming pared 0 bases from V and 3 bases from J, leaving 9 bases between. The CDR3: CASSQSGGYYEQYF. DNA for the CDR3: TGCGCCAGCAGTCAATCTGGGGGTTACTACGAGCAGTACTTC.

The chain couples TRBV2 to TRBJ2-5; D may be TRBD1 (5 bases). The better agreement between TRBJ2-1 and the DNA end casts doubt on the J call. In germline, CDR1 is SNHLY, CDR2 FYNNEI. This CDR3 is built from 16 residues. CDR3 amino acids: CASSPVGYRSDNEQFF. The CDR3 DNA reads as TGTGCCAGCAGCCCTGTCGGGTACAGGAGCGACAATGAGCAGTTCTTC.

V gene TRBV18 combines with J gene TRBJ1-6; D uncertain. The V gene's germline CDR1 is KGHSH and CDR2 LQKENI. The CDR3 length is 14 residues. The V and J ends lost 3 bases and 14 bases respectively, with 17 bases between them. CDR3 bases: TGTGCCAGCTCACCCCCTGACGTCTCCCGGGCCCTCCACTTT. It translates to CASSPPDVSRALHF. Based on the CDR3 plus reference TRBV18 and TRBJ1-6, the full variable domain is NAGVMQNPRHLVRRRGQEARLRCSPMKGHSHVYWYRQLPEEGLKFMVYLQKENIIDESGMPKERFSAEFPKEGPSILRIQQVVRGDSAAYFCASSPPDVSRALHFGNGTRLTVT.

This clonotype has just a few counts. The chain combines TRBV9 with TRBJ2-3, with a tentative D call TRBD1 (5 bases). This CDR3 has 15 residues. Trimming shortened V by 3 bases and J by 3 bases, and 14 bases separated the two germline ends. CDR1 is SGDLS, CDR2 YYNGEE, per germline. CDR3 residues: CASSDQGLLTDTQYF. The CDR3 region has the DNA TGTGCCAGCAGCGACCAGGGATTGCTGACAGATACGCAGTATTTT.

Note on this clonotype: Relative to the germline gene, one junction end is altered; a read error may explain this. This rearrangement joins TRBV6-5 to TRBJ1-2; 8 bases map to TRBD1. Germline CDR1 and CDR2: MNHEY and SVGAGI. There are 16 residues in the CDR3. The CDR3 region is CASSNTRAGGSYDYTF. CDR3 in DNA: TGTGCCAGCAGCAATACAAGGGCAGGGGGCTCCTATGACTACACCTTC.

This clonotype has more than one count but fewer than ten. The gene calls are TRBV28 and TRBJ2-7; TRBD2 is a possible D gene (6 bases). The ends were cut back, 6 bases at V and 0 bases at J, with 12 bases in the middle. Germline assignment: CDR1 MDHEN and CDR2 SYDVKM. The length of the CDR3 is 14 residues. DNA of the CDR3: TGTGCCAGCAGCCCCGCGGGGCTCTCCTACGAGCAGTACTTC. Protein sequence: CASSPAGLSYEQYF.

This clonotype was observed a few times. The V gene is TRBV5-1, the J gene TRBJ2-5; possibly TRBD2 for D (5 bases). With the DNA end fitting TRBJ2-7 better, the J assignment may be wrong. The CDR3 is made up of 14 amino acids. Germline values: CDR1 SGHRS, CDR2 YFSETQ. The DNA of the CDR3 is TGCGCCAGCAGCGGAGGCCTTCTCTCCTACGAGCAGTACTTC. Translated: CASSGGLLSYEQYF.

The chain recombines TRBV12-3 or TRBV12-4 with TRBJ2-1; 10 bases line up with TRBD1. The CDR3 consists of 15 residues. The ends lost 2 bases at V and 6 bases at J; junction bases unmatched: 4. CDR3 bases: TGTGCCAGCAGTTTATGGGACAGGGGTTCCAATGAGCAGTTCTTC. Protein: CASSLWDRGSNEQFF.

V and J are TRBV6-1 and TRBJ1-1; D not certain. Germline V gene sequence: CDR1 MNHNS, CDR2 SASEGT. The germline V and J ends were trimmed by 6 bases and 0 bases, with 17 bases remaining between them. The CDR3 extends over 16 amino acids. The CDR3 spells CASRLRTDPMNTEAFF. DNA for the CDR3: TGTGCCAGCAGACTTAGGACGGACCCCATGAACACTGAAGCTTTCTTT.

This chain connects TRBV3-1 to TRBJ1-2; 9 nucleotides line up with TRBD1. The germline V gene encodes CDR1 LGHDT and CDR2 YNNKEL (reference sequence). The CDR3 sequence is 15 residues long. The V and J ends lost 3 bases and 4 bases, in that order; junction bases with no gene match: 6. The CDR3, as DNA: TGTGCCAGCAGCCAGGCCGGGACAGGGCCCTATGGCTACACCTTC. This translates into CASSQAGTGPYGYTF.

This clonotype was picked up a small number of times. V usage is TRBV28 and J usage is TRBJ2-7, with D hard to call. The CDR3 spans 14 residues. Germline V gene sequence: CDR1 MDHEN, CDR2 SYDVKM. V was trimmed by 3 bases and J by 0 bases, leaving 9 bases between them. CDR3 in DNA: TGTGCCAGCAGTTTCCCCGGGTTCTCCTACGAGCAGTACTTC. This sequence encodes CASSFPGFSYEQYF.

This clonotype was counted only a few times. V is TRBV11-2 and J is TRBJ2-5; D gene unclear. Trimming took 4 bases from V and 2 from J, leaving 17 bases between them. Germline V lookup: CDR1 SGHAT, CDR2 FQNNGV. This CDR3 has 16 residues. CDR3 protein: CASSSPRSPRQETQYF. CDR3 nucleotides: TGTGCCAGCAGCTCACCCAGGTCCCCACGGCAAGAGACCCAGTACTTC.

This clonotype was counted only a few times. The chain links TRBV6-5 to TRBJ2-5, with 14 bases lining up with TRBD2. Unmatched junction bases numbered 8, after V lost 3 bases and J lost 2 bases. CDR1 and CDR2 (germline): MNHEY, SVGAGI. This CDR3 contains 18 residues. DNA of the CDR3: TGTGCCAGCAGTTATATGGGACTAGCGGGAGTAGGACAAGAGACCCAGTACTTC. Translated, it gives CASSYMGLAGVGQETQYF.

J is TRBJ2-5 and V is TRBV24-1; TRBD1 matches at 11 bases. The germline V gene has CDR1 KGHDR and CDR2 SFDVKD. CDR3 length: 18 residues. V shed 6 bases, J shed 2 bases, and the junction held 13 bases outside the gene matches. In DNA, the CDR3 is TGTGCCACCAGTAATGGACAGGGGGCTGCATTGGATCAAGAGACCCAGTACTTC. The encoded protein is CATSNGQGAALDQETQYF.

A few counts support this clonotype. The chain is built from TRBV20-1 and TRBJ2-7; D remains ambiguous. In germline, CDR1 is DFQATT, CDR2 SNEGSKA (reference sequence). V was clipped by 6 bases and J by 3 bases, with 9 bases between them. This CDR3 is built from 11 residues. The CDR3 bases are TGCAGTGCCGGACCGATCTACGAGCAGTACTTC. Translating it yields CSAGPIYEQYF.

The CDR3 nucleotides are TGTGCCGGCAATCTAGCGGGAGGGCCCGGAGAGACCCAGTACTTC. It is translated as CAGNLAGGPGETQYF. This rearrangement joins TRBV7-9 to TRBJ2-5; TRBD2 matches 12 bases. There are 15 residues in the CDR3. Germline assignment: CDR1 SEHNR and CDR2 FQNEAQ (reference sequence). V was clipped by 11 bases and J by 4 bases; unmatched bases: 11.

The table lists this clonotype with a few counts. J is TRBJ2-1 and V is TRBV18; weak D call: TRBD2 (5 bases). V was clipped by 0 bases and J by 7 bases, with 10 bases between them. The V gene's germline CDR1 is KGHSH and CDR2 LQKENI. This CDR3 spans 14 amino acids. CDR3 nucleotide sequence: TGTGCCAGCTCACCACCGACGGGGAAGAATGAGCAGTTCTTC. It translates to CASSPPTGKNEQFF.

This clonotype was counted only a few times. The chain recombines TRBV2 with TRBJ2-1; possibly TRBD2 for D (5 bases). Trimming took 2 bases from V and 2 from J, leaving 10 bases between them. CDR1 is SNHLY, CDR2 FYNNEI, per germline. The CDR3 covers 15 residues. CDR3 in DNA: TGTGCCAGCAGTGAAAGGCGGGCGACCTACAATGAGCAGTTCTTC. Its protein product is CASSERRATYNEQFF.

The chain combines TRBV6-2 or TRBV6-3 with TRBJ2-1; 9 nucleotides match TRBD1. The DNA end is a closer match to TRBJ2-7, so the J assignment may be wrong. This CDR3 region has 16 residues. Germline values: CDR1 MNHEY, CDR2 SVGEGT. CDR3 residues: CASSYLSGTGTYEQYF. The DNA for the CDR3 is TGTGCCAGCAGCTACCTTTCCGGGACAGGGACCTACGAGCAGTACTTC.

The count of this clonotype is one. The chain has TRBV4-1 and TRBJ2-7; 7 nucleotides agree with TRBD1. J was trimmed by 4 bases and V by 4 bases; bases with no gene match: 13. CDR3 length: 16 residues. In germline, CDR1 is MGHRA, CDR2 YSYEKL. CDR3 coding DNA: TGCGCCAGCAGCCTTATTGTCGGGACAGAGAATTACGAGCAGTACTTC. This translates into CASSLIVGTENYEQYF.

V usage is TRBV12-3 or TRBV12-4 and J usage is TRBJ2-7; TRBD2 agrees at 7 bases. Trimming at V came to 6 bases and at J to 0 bases, leaving 8 bases not matched to a gene. CDR3 size: 15 residues. CDR3 residues: CASSRSGASSYEQYF. The CDR3 DNA is TGTGCCAGCAGCCGAAGCGGGGCTAGCTCCTACGAGCAGTACTTC.

The chain combines TRBV4-3 with TRBJ2-5; D unclear. This CDR3 spans 15 amino acids. V gave up 0 bases and J gave up 2 bases, with 10 bases separating them. The germline CDR1 and CDR2 sequences are LGHNA and YSLEER. CDR3 in amino acids: CASSQDRSEQETQYF. CDR3 nucleotide sequence: TGCGCCAGCAGCCAAGATAGGTCAGAGCAAGAGACCCAGTACTTC.

The V call is TRBV20-1, the J call TRBJ2-7; 11 bases are shared with TRBD2. CDR3 length: 14 residues. The germline gives CDR1 DFQATT, CDR2 SNEGSKA (reference sequence). V dropped 3 bases and J dropped 3; count of bases not matched to a gene: 4. DNA for the CDR3: TGCAGTGCTAGGGGGACTAGCGGAGGCTACGAGCAGTACTTC. It codes for CSARGTSGGYEQYF.

This clonotype occurred a few times. Here the CDR3 reads CATSDPLAGQGTNEQFF. In DNA form, the CDR3 reads TGTGCCACCAGTGATCCCCTCGCGGGACAGGGGACCAATGAGCAGTTCTTC. This sequence joins TRBV24-1 and TRBJ2-1, with 10 bases lining up with TRBD1. The CDR3 runs to 17 residues. Losses at the gene ends were 3 bases for V and 6 bases for J; bases not matched to a gene: 10. Germline CDR1 reads KGHDR; CDR2 reads SFDVKD.